This T cell receptor beta chain is from a study of CD8+ T cells in alopecia areata. Across the study: The authors scored treated patients' severity by affected scalp percentage. Whole-study findings and limits: Scalp clonality dropped significantly under tofacitinib, as did expanded CD8+ top-100 clones.

After removal of 2 bases from V and 6 bases from J, the junction contained 6 bases not matched to a gene. Germline values: CDR1 LGHNA, CDR2 YSLEER. CDR3 length equals 14 residues. The table lists this clone with a count of one. No antigen is known for it. Treatment in this sample: oral pan-JAK inhibitor, 5-10 mg twice daily. Researchers took lesional scalp punch biopsies and peripheral blood from people who were alopecia areata patients. Sequencing relied on a cDNA template that was reverse transcribed from extracted RNA. The assay was immunoSEQ multiplex PCR, and TCRdb's table has in-frame clones only and misses some. Here the sample spans about 110,000 clones, roughly three fifths being singletons.

The clonotype originates from a human donor with alopecia areata. The gene calls are TRBV4-3 and TRBJ2-7; TRBD1 matches at 8 bases. Sequencing used CD4+ T cells sorted from blood, obtained at week 24, from a patient treated with tofacitinib. Here the CDR3 reads CASSQQDRVGEQYF. The CDR3, as DNA: TGCGCCAGCAGCCAACAGGACAGGGTAGGCGAGCAGTACTTC.